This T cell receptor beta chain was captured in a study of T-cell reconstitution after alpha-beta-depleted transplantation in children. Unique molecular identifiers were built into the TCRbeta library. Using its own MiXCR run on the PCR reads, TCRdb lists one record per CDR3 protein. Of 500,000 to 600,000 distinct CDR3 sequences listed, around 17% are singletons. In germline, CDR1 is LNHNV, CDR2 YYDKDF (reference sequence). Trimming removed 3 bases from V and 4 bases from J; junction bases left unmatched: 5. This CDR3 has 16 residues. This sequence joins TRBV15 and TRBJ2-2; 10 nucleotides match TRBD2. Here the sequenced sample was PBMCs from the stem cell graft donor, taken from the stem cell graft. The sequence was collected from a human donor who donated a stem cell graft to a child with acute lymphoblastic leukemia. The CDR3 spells CATSSLAGEFTGELFF. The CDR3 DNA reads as TGTGCCACCAGCAGCCTAGCGGGAGAGTTCACCGGGGAGCTGTTTTTT.